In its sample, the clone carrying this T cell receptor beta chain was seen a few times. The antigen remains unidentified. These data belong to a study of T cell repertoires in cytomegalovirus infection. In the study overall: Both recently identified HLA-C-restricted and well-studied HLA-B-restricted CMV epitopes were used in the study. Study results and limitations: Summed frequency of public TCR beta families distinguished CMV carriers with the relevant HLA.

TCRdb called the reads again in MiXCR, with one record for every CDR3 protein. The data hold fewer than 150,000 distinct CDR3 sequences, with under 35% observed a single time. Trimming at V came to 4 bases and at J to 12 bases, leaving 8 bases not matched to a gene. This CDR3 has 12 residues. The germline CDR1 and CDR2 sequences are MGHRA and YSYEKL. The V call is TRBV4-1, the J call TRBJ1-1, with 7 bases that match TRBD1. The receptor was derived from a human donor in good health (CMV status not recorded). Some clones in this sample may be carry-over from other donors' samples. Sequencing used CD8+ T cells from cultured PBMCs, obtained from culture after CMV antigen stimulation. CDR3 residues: CASSLGQDVTFF. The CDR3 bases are TGCGCCAGCAGCCTCGGACAGGATGTGACTTTCTTT.